The 27 T cell receptor beta chains reported below all come from one sample, sequenced in a study of T cell responses to AZD1222 COVID-19 vaccine. Using immunoSEQ multiplex PCR, the repertoire was profiled, and TCRdb retains in-frame clones only, with some absent. The profile shows about 100,000 clones, approximately 88% of them singletons. Sequenced material: peripheral blood, taken on day 0 of AZD1222 vaccination. These receptors were taken from an adult in good health.

The chain has TRBV5-6 and TRBJ2-2; 9 bases map to TRBD1. This CDR3 region has 16 residues. Germline loops: CDR1 SGHDT, CDR2 YYEEEE. V shed 4 bases, J shed 6 bases, and the junction held 10 bases outside the gene matches. The chain's CDR3 is CASSPTWTGVSGELFF. CDR3 nucleotide sequence: TGTGCCAGCAGCCCCACTTGGACAGGGGTCTCCGGGGAGCTGTTTTTT.

This chain joins TRBV18 and TRBJ2-3; 8 bases align to TRBD1. V shed 1 base, J shed 5 bases, and the junction held 11 bases outside the gene matches. The germline V gene encodes CDR1 KGHSH and CDR2 LQKENI. The CDR3 length is 17 residues. The CDR3 bases are TGTGCCAGCTCACCACGGACAGGGCCTCTTCGAGGAGATACGCAGTATTTT. Translating gives CASSPRTGPLRGDTQYF.

This clone was seen many times. This sequence joins TRBV7-8 and TRBJ1-1, with TRBD1 matching over 9 bases. V lost 0 bases, J lost 12 bases, and 8 bases stayed unmatched. The CDR3 is 14 residues long. The V gene's germline CDR1 is SGHVS and CDR2 FQNEAQ. CDR3 loop: CASSLALGQGTTFF. The CDR3 bases are TGTGCCAGCAGCTTAGCGCTGGGACAGGGTACAACTTTCTTT.

This clone was counted once. The V and J genes are TRBV7-2 and TRBJ1-2; 8 bases line up with TRBD1. The trim removed 5 bases at V and 6 bases at J, leaving 5 bases unmatched. Germline CDR1 SGHTA, CDR2 FQGNSA. The CDR3 runs to 13 residues. In nucleotides, the CDR3 is TGTGCCAGCAGCAACAGGGGGTTTAATGGCTACACCTTC. Translating gives CASSNRGFNGYTF.

The CDR3 loop reads CASSIGPGYGYTF. As DNA, the CDR3 is TGTGCCAGTAGTATAGGCCCGGGGTATGGCTACACCTTC. This chain joins TRBV19 and TRBJ1-2; D remains unclear. The germline V gene has CDR1 LNHDA and CDR2 SQIVND (reference sequence). Trimming removed 1 base from V and 5 bases from J, with 8 bases in between. CDR3 length: 13 amino acids.

This chain links TRBV5-1 with TRBJ1-2; no clear D. Germline CDR1 is SGHRS and CDR2 is YFSETQ. Trimming shortened V by 1 base and J by 2 bases, and 9 bases separated the two germline ends. There are 14 residues in the CDR3. In nucleotides, the CDR3 is TGCGCCAGCAGCTTGACCGGCCAGAACTATGGCTACACCTTC. Residues: CASSLTGQNYGYTF. Drawing the rest from reference TRBV5-1 and TRBJ1-2, the complete variable domain is KAGVTQTPRYLIKTRGQQVTLSCSPISGHRSVSWYQQTPGQGLQFLFEYFSETQRNKGNFPGRFSGRQFSNSRSEMNVSTLELGDSALYLCASSLTGQNYGYTFGSGTRLTVV.

The gene calls are TRBV7-9 and TRBJ1-1, with D possibly matching TRBD1 (6 bases). Deletions cut 3 bases from V and 3 bases from J, with 20 bases between. The CDR3 runs to 17 residues. CDR1 and CDR2 (germline): SEHNR, FQNEAQ (reference sequence). The CDR3 region is CASSLGADGRVDTEAFF. As DNA, the CDR3 is TGTGCCAGCAGCTTGGGGGCGGACGGGAGGGTGGACACTGAAGCTTTCTTT.

This chain links TRBV18 with TRBJ1-3; D remains unclear. The CDR3 runs 16 residues. V shed 1 base and J shed 0 bases, with 10 bases lying between them. Germline V gene data show CDR1 as KGHSH and CDR2 as LQKENI. DNA for the CDR3: TGTGCCAGCTCACCACGTGAACCAAGCTCTGGAAACACCATATATTTT. Translation: CASSPREPSSGNTIYF.

The sample holds one count of this clone. The V gene is TRBV20-1, the J gene TRBJ2-1, with 7 bases identical to TRBD2. V lost 3 bases to trimming and J lost 3 bases; unmatched junction nucleotides: 5. CDR1 and CDR2 (germline): DFQATT, SNEGSKA (reference sequence). CDR3 length equals 14 residues. CDR3 nucleotide sequence: TGCAGTGCTAGTGCAAGCGGGGACTACAATGAGCAGTTCTTC. It specifies CSASASGDYNEQFF.

This rearrangement joins TRBV5-4 to TRBJ1-6; no firm D call. The ends were cut back, 1 base at V and 5 bases at J, with 7 bases in the middle. The V gene's germline CDR1 is SGHNT and CDR2 YYREEE (reference sequence). The CDR3 is 14 residues long. The CDR3 coding sequence is TGTGCCAGCAGCTTGTTCGGGGATAATTCACCCCTCCACTTT. Protein: CASSLFGDNSPLHF.

The chain combines TRBV18 with TRBJ1-2; D gene ambiguous. The CDR3 length is 14 residues. Per the germline V gene, CDR1 is KGHSH and CDR2 is LQKENI. With 1 base removed from V and 4 bases from J, the gap between germline ends came to 10 bases. CDR3 bases: TGTGCCAGCTCACCACGGACGGATACCTATGGCTACACCTTC. Its protein is CASSPRTDTYGYTF.

CDR3 nucleotides: TGTGCCAGTAGTCGGGGGGGGCCGGTCTACGAGCAGTACTTC. Translated: CASSRGGPVYEQYF. The gene calls are TRBV19 and TRBJ2-7, with 8 bases fitting TRBD2. This CDR3 has 14 amino acids. Trimming cost V 5 bases and J 3 bases; bases outside gene matches: 6. CDR1 and CDR2 from the germline V gene are LNHDA and SQIVND (reference sequence).

The chain employs TRBV10-1 and TRBJ1-1, with D uncertain. The CDR3 sequence is 14 residues long. Per germline, CDR1 WNHNN and CDR2 SYGVQD (reference sequence). V was shortened by 2 bases and J by 3 bases, with 10 bases between the two germline ends. DNA for the CDR3: TGCGCCAGCAGTGAGGGGAGTTGGGACACTGAAGCTTTCTTT. Translating gives CASSEGSWDTEAFF.

The CDR3 region has the DNA TGCGCCAGCAGACGGACTAGCGGGGTCCAAGAGACCCAGTACTTC. It translates to CASRRTSGVQETQYF. The J gene is TRBJ2-5, the V gene TRBV4-1; TRBD2 matches at 12 bases. The J segment lost 1 base and the V segment lost 6 bases, leaving 3 bases of the junction unmatched. The CDR3 covers 15 residues. Per the germline V gene, CDR1 is MGHRA and CDR2 is YSYEKL.

The count of this clone is one. V gene TRBV11-1 combines with J gene TRBJ2-1; the D gene is possibly TRBD1 (6 bases). The V gene's germline CDR1 is SGHAT and CDR2 FQDESV (reference sequence). V shed 5 bases and J shed 4 bases, with 12 bases lying between them. The CDR3 is 14 amino acids. CDR3: CASSLGQKYNEQFF. The CDR3 nucleotides are TGTGCCAGCAGCCTCGGACAGAAATACAATGAGCAGTTCTTC.

This chain links TRBV3-1 (or the pseudogene TRBV3-2) with TRBJ1-1; 8 bases map to TRBD1. V trimming: 2 bases; J trimming: 2 bases; junction bases outside the gene matches: 13. CDR1 and CDR2 from the germline V gene are LGHDT and YNNKEL (reference sequence). There are 18 residues in the CDR3. The CDR3 protein is CASSQNAPGTGPNTEAFF. As DNA, the CDR3 is TGTGCCAGCAGCCAAAATGCTCCCGGGACAGGCCCAAACACTGAAGCTTTCTTT.

The genes are TRBV15 and TRBJ1-6; D ambiguous. The germline V gene has CDR1 LNHNV and CDR2 YYDKDF (reference sequence). The CDR3 totals 14 residues. Trimming stripped 1 base from V and 9 bases from J, with 10 bases between. The CDR3 here is CATSRGSESSPLHF. CDR3 in DNA: TGTGCCACCAGCAGAGGGTCAGAGTCTTCACCCCTCCACTTT. The whole variable domain, remainder taken from reference TRBV15 and TRBJ1-6, is DAMVIQNPRYQVTQFGKPVTLSCSQTLNHNVMYWYQQKSSQAPKLLFHYYDKDFNNEADTPDNFQSRRPNTSFCFLDIRSPGLGDTAMYLCATSRGSESSPLHFGNGTRLTVT.

V gene TRBV9 combines with J gene TRBJ1-1; no clear D gene. There are 12 residues in the CDR3. Germline loops: CDR1 SGDLS, CDR2 YYNGEE. Trimming removed 0 bases at V and 6 bases at J, with 6 bases between. The CDR3 protein is CASSVDSSEAFF. CDR3 in DNA: TGTGCCAGCAGCGTAGACAGTTCTGAAGCTTTCTTT.

The CDR3 coding sequence is TGTGCCAGCAGCCCGGCGTCGGGCTATGGCTACACCTTC. Translation: CASSPASGYGYTF. V and J are TRBV3-1 (or the pseudogene TRBV3-2) and TRBJ1-2; unclear D gene. Germline V gene lookup returns CDR1 LGHDT and CDR2 YNNKEL (reference sequence). V lost 4 bases and J lost 4, with 10 bases in between. The CDR3 has 13 residues.

The V and J genes are TRBV6-5 and TRBJ1-2, with TRBD1 matching 7 bases. In germline, CDR1 is MNHEY, CDR2 SVGAGI. This CDR3 is 13 amino acids long. J lost 1 base, V lost 8 bases, and 4 bases had no gene match. In nucleotides, the CDR3 is TGTGCCAGCCGGGACAGAGATAACTATGGCTACACCTTC. This encodes CASRDRDNYGYTF.

V is TRBV6-6 and J is TRBJ2-5; 14 nucleotides match TRBD2. The CDR3 is 15 residues long. Germline-derived CDR1 and CDR2 are MNHNY and SVGAGI (reference sequence). With 6 bases clipped from V and 5 bases from J, the junction kept 5 bases outside the gene matches. The DNA of the CDR3 is TGTGCCAGCAGCCAGGGACTAGCGGGAGTGGAGACCCAGTACTTC. Protein sequence: CASSQGLAGVETQYF.

The chain uses TRBV28 and TRBJ1-2, with TRBD1 matching 7 bases. Germline trimming cut 6 bases from V and 6 bases from J; bases unmatched to any gene: 19. The CDR3 extends over 17 amino acids. Germline assignment: CDR1 MDHEN and CDR2 SYDVKM. CDR3: CASSPPGSRTGDNGYTF. The CDR3 DNA sequence: TGTGCCAGCAGCCCGCCGGGGTCCAGGACAGGTGACAATGGCTACACCTTC.

The chain joins TRBV6-4 to TRBJ2-3, with 16 bases fitting TRBD2. CDR1 and CDR2 from the germline V gene are MRHNA and SNTAGT. The V and J ends lost 4 bases and 2 bases, in that order; junction bases with no gene match: 12. CDR3 length: 20 amino acids. The CDR3 reads CASSAVPGTSGGDYTDTQYF. DNA of the CDR3: TGTGCCAGCAGTGCTGTACCCGGGACTAGCGGGGGGGATTACACAGATACGCAGTATTTT.

V gene TRBV10-1 combines with J gene TRBJ2-2; the D is unclear. Between the trimmed V and J ends, which lost 7 bases and 3 bases, there was a span of 12 bases. The germline gives CDR1 WNHNN, CDR2 SYGVQD (reference sequence). The CDR3 loop spans 14 amino acids. CDR3 sequence: CASTRTVYTGELFF. CDR3 nucleotide sequence: TGCGCCAGCACTAGGACGGTATACACCGGGGAGCTGTTTTTT.

This chain joins TRBV12-3 or TRBV12-4 and TRBJ1-5; no firm D call. The CDR3 runs to 11 residues. The V gene lost 2 bases and the J gene lost 11 bases, with 7 bases spanning the gap. The CDR3 nucleotides read TGTGCCAGCAGTTTAAGAGGGTCCCAGCATTTT. This sequence encodes CASSLRGSQHF.

This clone has more than one count but fewer than ten. The chain has TRBV28 and TRBJ2-1; 7 bases are shared with TRBD2. The CDR3 spans 16 residues. V lost 6 bases, J lost 0 bases, and 8 bases stayed unmatched. Per the germline V gene, CDR1 is MDHEN and CDR2 is SYDVKM. The CDR3 region is CASRIAGGGSYNEQFF. DNA for the CDR3: TGTGCCAGCAGGATCGCGGGCGGGGGCTCCTACAATGAGCAGTTCTTC.

This rearrangement joins TRBV19 to TRBJ1-4; D is uncertain. V dropped 10 bases and J dropped 6 bases, with 24 bases sitting between them. The germline V gene has CDR1 LNHDA and CDR2 SQIVND (reference sequence). This CDR3 is 16 amino acids long. CDR3 nucleotides: TGTGCCACCTCAAACTCGAATCCATTCTGGGATGAAAAACTGTTTTTT. Translated, it gives CATSNSNPFWDEKLFF. Complete variable domain (other parts from reference TRBV19 and TRBJ1-4): DGGITQSPKYLFRKEGQNVTLSCEQNLNHDAMYWYRQDPGQGLRLIYYSQIVNDFQKGDIAEGYSVSREKKESFPLTVTSAQKNPTAFYLCATSNSNPFWDEKLFFGSGTQLSVL.